This passage covers 6 T cell receptor beta chains from one sample sequenced in a study of CD8+ T cells in alopecia areata. Treatment of the sample: oral pan-JAK inhibitor, 5-10 mg twice daily. Sequencing relied on a cDNA template that was reverse transcribed from extracted RNA. The assay was immunoSEQ multiplex PCR, and TCRdb's table has in-frame clones only and misses some. The sample shows fewer than 200,000 clones, about 54% of them seen only once. The sample was CD4+ T cells sorted from blood, taken at roughly week 58, from a patient treated with tofacitinib. Receptors were obtained from a human donor with alopecia areata.

This clone was picked up many times. This rearrangement joins TRBV6-5 to TRBJ2-1, with D unclear. Per the germline V gene, CDR1 is MNHEY and CDR2 is SVGAGI. V was pared by 0 bases and J by 3 bases, with 12 bases between. This CDR3 spans 16 amino acids. CDR3 bases: TGTGCCAGCAGTTACTCGAACCCCCGAGACTACAATGAGCAGTTCTTC. As protein: CASSYSNPRDYNEQFF.

On this clone itself: Other DNA sequences from this sample encode an identical CDR3 as well. This chain connects TRBV5-1 to TRBJ2-7; D gene unclear. The length of the CDR3 is 12 residues. Germline V gene lookup returns CDR1 SGHRS and CDR2 YFSETQ. V gave up 0 bases and J gave up 4 bases, with 5 bases separating them. The CDR3 coding sequence is TGCGCCAGCAGCTTGGGAGAGTACGAGCAGTACTTC. Its protein product is CASSLGEYEQYF.

This clone was recorded a few times. CDR3 sequence: CSGMNTGELFF. DNA for the CDR3: TGCAGCGGCATGAACACCGGGGAGCTGTTTTTT. This rearrangement joins TRBV29-1 to TRBJ2-2; no clear D. The CDR3 is 11 amino acids. V was clipped by 7 bases and J by 1 base, with 4 bases between them. The V gene's germline CDR1 is SQVTM and CDR2 ANQGSEA.

The V and J genes are TRBV6-5 and TRBJ1-2; unclear D gene. V was clipped by 0 bases and J by 5 bases, with 1 base between them. Germline V CDR1 and CDR2: MNHEY, SVGAGI. The CDR3 loop spans 11 amino acids. The CDR3 coding sequence is TGTGCCAGCAGTTACTCATATGGCTACACCTTC. Translating it yields CASSYSYGYTF.

The V and J genes are TRBV7-9 and TRBJ2-5; D call uncertain. This CDR3 is built from 13 residues. Trimming shortened V by 2 bases and J by 5 bases, and 9 bases separated the two germline ends. Per germline, CDR1 SEHNR and CDR2 FQNEAQ (reference sequence). DNA of the CDR3: TGTGCCAGCAGCTTAAAGAATGAGGAGACCCAGTACTTC. Translation: CASSLKNEETQYF.

This clone was seen only a few times. This sequence joins TRBV29-1 and TRBJ1-1; perhaps TRBD1 as D (5 bases). There are 10 residues in the CDR3. CDR1 SQVTM and CDR2 ANQGSEA come from the germline V gene. V was shortened by 4 bases and J by 5 bases, with 5 bases between the two germline ends. The CDR3: CSVGTTEAFF. In nucleotides, the CDR3 is TGCAGCGTTGGGACAACTGAAGCTTTCTTT.